The sequence of this T cell receptor beta chain was determined in a study of blood T cell repertoires in COVID-19. Germline V gene sequence: CDR1 MNHEY, CDR2 SVGAGI. V lost 6 bases, J lost 3 bases, and 15 bases lay in between. CDR3 length: 14 residues. The table came from immunoSEQ multiplex PCR; TCRdb's copy has only in-frame clones and leaves some out. The table shows roughly 260,000 clones, with 91% occurring only once. The chain has TRBV6-5 and TRBJ2-7; the D gene is possibly TRBD1 (6 bases). This TCR derives from a person aged 18 to 35 with COVID-19, enrolled during active disease. The sample comprised peripheral blood. The CDR3 loop reads CASSQRGQFYEQYF. The DNA of the CDR3 is TGTGCCAGCAGCCAACGCGGACAGTTCTACGAGCAGTACTTC.